This T cell receptor beta chain was profiled in a study of T cell repertoires in ileal Crohn's disease. About the study: About half of patients got postoperative therapy: about ten thiopurines, approximately 17 anti-TNF.

CDR1 is MNHEY and CDR2 is SVGAGI in the germline V gene. V gave up 5 bases and J gave up 3 bases, with 10 bases separating them. The CDR3 is made up of 13 amino acids. About 500 nanograms of biopsy DNA per sample underwent TCRB immunosequencing. Measured with immunoSEQ multiplex PCR; TCRdb has only the in-frame clones, and not every one. The sample lists over 10,000 clones; roughly 78% were seen once. The time point here: neoterminal ileum biopsy at postoperative endoscopy, about 6 months after surgery. The study's findings and limits: Sorted CD8 T cells held more high-frequency clones than CD4. Every patient over 26.8% clonality showed endoscopic recurrence.

Concerning this clone itself: Its matching antigen is unknown.

The clonotype was recovered from an adult with Crohn's disease. This rearrangement joins TRBV6-5 to TRBJ1-1, with TRBD1 as a possible D gene (5 bases). Material for sequencing was ileal tissue. CDR3 region: CASSPRVDTEAFF. Written as DNA, the CDR3 is TGTGCCAGCAGTCCCAGGGTGGACACTGAAGCTTTCTTT.